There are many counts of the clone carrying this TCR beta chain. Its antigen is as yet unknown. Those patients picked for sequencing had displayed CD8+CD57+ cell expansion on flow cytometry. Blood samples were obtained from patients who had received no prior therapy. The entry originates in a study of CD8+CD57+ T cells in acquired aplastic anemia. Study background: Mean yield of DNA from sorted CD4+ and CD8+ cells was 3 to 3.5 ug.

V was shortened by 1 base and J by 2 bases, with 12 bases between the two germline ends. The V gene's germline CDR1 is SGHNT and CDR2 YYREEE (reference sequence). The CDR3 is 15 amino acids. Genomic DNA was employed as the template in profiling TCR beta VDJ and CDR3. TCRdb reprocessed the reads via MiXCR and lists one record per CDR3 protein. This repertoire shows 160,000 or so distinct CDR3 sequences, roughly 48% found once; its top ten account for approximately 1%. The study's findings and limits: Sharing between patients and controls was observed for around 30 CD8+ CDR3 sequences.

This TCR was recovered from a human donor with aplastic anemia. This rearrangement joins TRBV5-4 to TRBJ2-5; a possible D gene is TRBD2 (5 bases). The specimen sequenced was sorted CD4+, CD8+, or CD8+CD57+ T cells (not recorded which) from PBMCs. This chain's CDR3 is CASSLWVGVQETQYF. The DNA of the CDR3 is TGTGCCAGCAGCTTGTGGGTCGGGGTTCAAGAGACCCAGTACTTC.